This entry describes one TCR beta chain. Its antigen is undetermined. Distinct nucleotide sequences in the sample also encode this CDR3. Second doses were pooled across both intervals (about 4 or about 12 weeks). Here immunoSEQ multiplex PCR was the method, and the copy in TCRdb shows in-frame clones only, minus some. The repertoire holds more than 85,000 clones, with around 90% as singletons. The CDR3 extends over 14 amino acids. CDR1 SGHRS and CDR2 YFSETQ come from the germline V gene. V trimming: 0 bases; J trimming: 3 bases; junction bases outside the gene matches: 3. The sample belongs to a study of T cell responses to AZD1222 COVID-19 vaccine. Regarding the study as a whole: Repertoires were collected only later (after the peak T cell response had occurred). Epitopes outside B.1.351 and B.1.1.7 mutated regions reportedly drew nearly half of spike TCRs. There were mostly white British donors and more females than males, and clonal diversity was possibly underestimated.

The TCR comes from an adult who received the AZD1222 COVID-19 vaccine. The sample in question was peripheral blood, obtained 28 days after the second AZD1222 dose. The V call is TRBV5-1, the J call TRBJ2-7; 7 nucleotides match TRBD1. CDR3 region: CASSLGQGSYEQYF. The CDR3 DNA is TGCGCCAGCAGCTTGGGACAGGGCAGCTACGAGCAGTACTTC.